Listed below are T cell receptor beta chains from one sample, sequenced in a study of T cells in localized non-small cell lung cancer. Profiling relied on immunoSEQ multiplex PCR, and the TCRdb table lists in-frame clones only, not all of them. Of fewer than 30,000 clones listed, more than 65% are singletons. The starting material was peripheral blood mononuclear cells, obtained before any cancer treatment. All receptors come from a man aged 35-75 years with stage III lung adenocarcinoma. The CDR3 runs from the conserved cysteine through the conserved F or W. The order of the fields is D gene, V gene, clone size, J gene, CDR3 DNA, CDR3 protein. The D gene is left open where the match is weak. Where a row states a size, it is once, few, many or the class of an expanded clone; other rows omit it.

-	TRBV15	-	TRBJ2-3	TGTGCCACCAGCAGAGAGGCAGACACAGATACGCAGTATTTT	CATSREADTDTQYF
-	TRBV6-1	-	TRBJ1-2	TGTGCCAGCAGTGACCCCACGGCCGGGGCGGGCGGTGGCTACACCTTC	CASSDPTAGAGGGYTF
TRBD1	TRBV5-1	-	TRBJ2-7	TGCGCCAGCAGCTTTGGGGACAGGGGGCTGAGCGAGCAGTACTTC	CASSFGDRGLSEQYF
-	TRBV6-5	-	TRBJ1-1	TGTGCCAGCAGTTATGTTGGGCGGGGCACTGAAGCTTTCTTT	CASSYVGRGTEAFF
TRBD1	TRBV28	once	TRBJ2-5	TGTGCCAGCCTAATGACAGGGTCAGGGGAGACCCAGTACTTC	CASLMTGSGETQYF
-	TRBV6-6	-	TRBJ2-6	TGTGCCAGCAGCCAGCCAGGTGCTGGGGCCAACGTCCTGACTTTC	CASSQPGAGANVLTF
-	TRBV6-1	-	TRBJ1-2	TGTGCCAGCAGTGGACGAGGACGGGGAAACGGAGGCTACACCTTC	CASSGRGRGNGGYTF
-	TRBV5-1	once	TRBJ1-5	TGCGCCAGCAGCTTGGTCGCCGGATCAAATCAGCCCCAGCATTTT	CASSLVAGSNQPQHF
TRBD1	TRBV2	-	TRBJ1-1	TGTGCCAGCATTAGGACAGGGAACACTGAAGCTTTCTTT	CASIRTGNTEAFF
TRBD2	TRBV15	-	TRBJ2-3	TGTGCCACCAGCAGAGATCTAGCGGGGGGGCCTGATACGCAGTATTTT	CATSRDLAGGPDTQYF
-	TRBV5-1	once	TRBJ2-5	TGCGCCAGCAGCGTGGGATCGGATAAAGAGACCCAGTACTTC	CASSVGSDKETQYF
TRBD1	TRBV18	-	TRBJ1-2	TGTGCCAGCTCACCTCCTCATACGACAGGGTCCTATGGCTACACCTTC	CASSPPHTTGSYGYTF
-	TRBV10-3	-	TRBJ1-3	TGTGCCATCAGGGACAGCTCTGGAAACACCATATATTTT	CAIRDSSGNTIYF
-	TRBV19	-	TRBJ2-7	TGTGCCAGTAGCACCACATCCCCCAACTCCTACGAGCAGTACTTC	CASSTTSPNSYEQYF
-	TRBV10-3	-	TRBJ2-6	TGTGCCATCAGTACCTCTGGGGCCAACGTCCTGACTTTC	CAISTSGANVLTF
-	TRBV6-1	-	TRBJ1-1	TGTGCCAGCAGTGAAAGCTTCGTAAACACTGAAGCTTTCTTT	CASSESFVNTEAFF
-	TRBV7-9	-	TRBJ1-5	TGTGCCAGCAGCCCCGGCCAAAATCAGCCCCAGCATTTT	CASSPGQNQPQHF
-	TRBV29-1	-	TRBJ2-5	TGCAGCGGACGGAACAACCAAGAGACCCAGTACTTC	CSGRNNQETQYF
-	TRBV6-5	-	TRBJ2-3	TGTGCCAGCAGTTACTCATCGCTAGTCTCAGATACGCAGTATTTT	CASSYSSLVSDTQYF
-	TRBV21-1	-	TRBJ1-1	TGTGCCAGCAGCAAAGGGGGCAAGAACACTGAAGCTTTCTTT	CASSKGGKNTEAFF
-	TRBV6-5	once	TRBJ2-3	TGTGCCAGCAGTTGGGGATACACAGATACGCAGTATTTT	CASSWGYTDTQYF
-	TRBV7-9	-	TRBJ2-2	TGTGCCAGCAGCTTAATCTCTTCCGGGGAGCTGTTTTTT	CASSLISSGELFF
TRBD2	TRBV5-1	-	TRBJ2-3	TGCGCCAGCAGCATGGGACTAGCGGGGGTTGATACGCAGTATTTT	CASSMGLAGVDTQYF
-	TRBV5-1	-	TRBJ2-7	TGCGCCAGCAGCTTTTGGGCGGAGGGCTACGAGCAGTACTTC	CASSFWAEGYEQYF
TRBD1	TRBV7-2	-	TRBJ1-4	TGTGCCAGCAGCTTAACAGGGGGCGCGTCTAGGGAAAAACTGTTTTTT	CASSLTGGASREKLFF
-	TRBV6-5	once	TRBJ2-3	TGTGCCACTAGGGGTAGCACAGATACGCAGTATTTT	CATRGSTDTQYF
-	TRBV2	once	TRBJ1-4	TGTGCCAGCAGTGAAGGGCAGACAAATGAAAAACTGTTTTTT	CASSEGQTNEKLFF
-	TRBV5-6	few	TRBJ1-3	TGTGCCAGCAGCCGGGGCTTAATCTCTGGAAACACCATATATTTT	CASSRGLISGNTIYF
TRBD1	TRBV5-1	-	TRBJ1-2	TGCGCCAGCAGTCGGACAGGGGCCCAAAACTATGGCTACACCTTC	CASSRTGAQNYGYTF
TRBD1	TRBV18	-	TRBJ2-3	TGTGCCAGCTCACCGTCCCGGGACAGGGCGGTAGTATCAGATACGCAGTATTTT	CASSPSRDRAVVSDTQYF
-	TRBV5-1	-	TRBJ2-7	TGCGCCAGCAGAAGGGGCCAACCCTACGAGCAGTACTTC	CASRRGQPYEQYF
TRBD1	TRBV5-1	-	TRBJ1-1	TGCGCCAGCAGCTTGGAAACCAGGGGGCGGACTGAAGCTTTCTTT	CASSLETRGRTEAFF
-	TRBV27	-	TRBJ1-5	TGTGCCAGCAGTTTATCCGGTTCCGGCCCCCATAGCAATCAGCCCCAGCATTTT	CASSLSGSGPHSNQPQHF
-	TRBV28	medium-sized	TRBJ1-5	TGTGCCAGCAGTCACCGTCTTGGTTTCCAGGGCTTCAATCAGCCCCAGCATTTT	CASSHRLGFQGFNQPQHF
-	TRBV6-6	-	TRBJ1-2	TGTGCCAGCAGCCCCCAGCTCGTTGGCTACACCTTC	CASSPQLVGYTF
-	TRBV7-3	-	TRBJ1-2	TGTGCCAGCGGTCTGGGAACCTCTATGGGCTACACCTTC	CASGLGTSMGYTF
-	TRBV5-1	-	TRBJ1-1	TGCGCCAGCAGATCAGTCGAGGCCCCCACTGAAGCTTTCTTT	CASRSVEAPTEAFF